A selection of T cell receptor beta chains follows, all from one sample in a study of T cells after posttransplantation cyclophosphamide. Produced via immunoSEQ multiplex PCR; TCRdb's table is partial and in-frame only. This repertoire holds some 37,000 clones, and none appear only once. Sequencing input: PBMCs. These receptors originate from a girl between 10 and 17 years old in good health, CMV-negative, and a related stem cell transplant donor. Both conserved end residues are part of each CDR3. D genes are given only for firm matches. Size tells how often a clone was seen (once, few, many) or the class of an expanded clone, and some rows leave it out.

CASSPPGGPNTEAFF TGTGCCAGCAGCCCCCCCGGGGGACCGAACACTGAAGCTTTCTTT many TRBJ1-1 NA TRBV6-6
CASSLRGQGFTDTQYF TGCGCCAGCAGCTTGAGGGGACAGGGGTTCACAGATACGCAGTATTTT many TRBJ2-3 TRBD1 TRBV5-1
CASSIWETGGNEQFF TGTGCCAGTAGTATATGGGAGACAGGGGGCAATGAGCAGTTCTTC many TRBJ2-1 TRBD1 TRBV19
CASSMGGPQETQYF TGTGCCAGTAGTATGGGAGGTCCCCAAGAGACCCAGTACTTC NA TRBJ2-5 NA TRBV19
CASSRTGSGQPQHF TGCGCCAGCAGCCGGACAGGGTCCGGTCAGCCCCAGCATTTT many TRBJ1-5 TRBD1 TRBV5-1
CASSPQGLANEQFF TGTGCCAGCTCACCACAGGGACTCGCCAATGAGCAGTTCTTC many TRBJ2-1 NA TRBV18
CASSLGGLGTGVHEQYF TGCGCCAGCAGCTTGGGGGGGTTGGGGACAGGGGTCCACGAGCAGTACTTC few TRBJ2-7 TRBD1 TRBV5-1
CASSFESGGTYEQYF TGTGCCAGCAGCTTTGAGTCAGGGGGCACCTACGAGCAGTACTTC many TRBJ2-7 NA TRBV12-1
CASRTGGQRGYTF TGTGCCAGCAGAACTGGTGGACAAAGGGGCTACACCTTC many TRBJ1-2 NA TRBV27
CASSAGQATGNTIYF TGCGCCAGCAGCGCAGGACAGGCGACCGGAAACACCATATATTTT many TRBJ1-3 TRBD1 TRBV5-1
CASSVDGGRGDTIYF TGTGCCAGCAGCGTCGACGGCGGAAGGGGTGACACCATATATTTT many TRBJ1-3 NA TRBV9
CASSPRQGTYEQYF TGTGCCAGCAGTCCAAGACAGGGTACCTACGAGCAGTACTTC few TRBJ2-7 TRBD1 TRBV6-5
CASSTTLWQGNTEAFF TGTGCCAGCAGCACCACCTTGTGGCAGGGGAACACTGAAGCTTTCTTT few TRBJ1-1 NA TRBV7-9
CATSRDRWAGGMADTQYF TGTGCCACCAGCAGAGATCGATGGGCGGGGGGGATGGCAGATACGCAGTATTTT NA TRBJ2-3 TRBD2 TRBV15
CASSYTGSTNEKLFF TGTGCCAGCAGCTATACGGGGTCAACTAATGAAAAACTGTTTTTT many TRBJ1-4 NA TRBV7-9
CASSPVWGGTYEQFF TGTGCCAGCAGCCCCGTGTGGGGGGGGACCTATGAGCAGTTCTTC many TRBJ2-1 TRBD2 TRBV11-2
CASGTTSGGGNEQFF TGTGCCAGCGGAACCACTAGCGGGGGGGGGAATGAGCAGTTCTTC NA TRBJ2-1 TRBD2 TRBV27
CASSYTSLAPGTDTQYF TGTGCCAGCAGCTACACTTCTTTAGCCCCCGGCACAGATACGCAGTATTTT NA TRBJ2-3 NA TRBV7-8
CASGVWGQEAFF TGCGCCAGCGGCGTATGGGGACAAGAAGCTTTCTTT many TRBJ1-1 NA TRBV10-2
CASSQPGQGNEQFF TGTGCCAGCAGCCAACCGGGACAGGGCAATGAGCAGTTCTTC many TRBJ2-1 TRBD1 TRBV7-9
CASSLITGGGHLSYNEQFF TGCGCCAGCAGCTTAATTACGGGAGGGGGTCACTTATCCTACAATGAGCAGTTCTTC many TRBJ2-1 TRBD2 TRBV5-1
CASSHNRGLNTGELFF TGTGCCAGCAGCCACAACAGGGGGCTTAACACCGGGGAGCTGTTTTTT many TRBJ2-2 TRBD1 TRBV5-4
CASSPGLADYTDTQYF TGTGCCAGCAGCCCGGGACTAGCGGACTACACAGATACGCAGTATTTT few TRBJ2-3 TRBD2 TRBV9
CASMQNPTYEQYF TGTGCCAGCATGCAGAACCCCACCTACGAGCAGTACTTC many TRBJ2-7 NA TRBV28